This T cell receptor (beta chain) stems from a study of cytomegalovirus exposure and HLA in healthy donors (dated by TCRdb to the late 2010s). Some background on the complete study: A later analysis indicated that the 95 to 150 validation repertoires were generated on the platform also employed for the roughly 730 repertoires of the first cohort. The study was designed to test whether signatures of past pathogen exposure could be identified by cataloging public T cell receptors. Besides the first cohort of roughly 660 subjects, a separate validation cohort made up of some 110 different subjects was used. The study combined high-throughput TCR immunosequencing, statistical association of individual TCRs with disease status, and machine learning to predict cytomegalovirus infection status.

The research as a whole found: A few of the identified cytomegalovirus-associated TCR beta chains were confirmed in vitro to be specific for cytomegalovirus antigens. The study gave a list of 150 to 200 TCR beta chains associated with cytomegalovirus. A later analysis lacked HLA typing for the validation cohort, so it scored co-occurrence in that cohort across all 110 or so repertoires. A later analysis found that TCRs clustered in the first cohort also tended to co-occur in the roughly 120 validation repertoires, with about 94% of cluster scores above 0. Most TCR sequences were observed very rarely across donors, whereas some public TCRs were present in many individuals. The classifier was reported to diagnose cytomegalovirus status with high specificity and sensitivity in both the original and validation cohorts. According to the authors, the approach could potentially be generalized to other disease states and immunological phenotypes.

The V end loses 4 bases and the J end loses 8 bases, and a stretch of 12 bases separates them. Based on the germline V gene, the CDR1 and CDR2 sequences are ENHRY and SYGVKD. The CDR3 holds 14 amino acids from the cysteine to the phenylalanine. Only the CDR3 part of the read is kept: 42 bases, read in frame from the first base. Libraries came from the immunoSEQ multiplex PCR assay. For the original study's pipeline: A statistical classification framework was developed to diagnose cytomegalovirus status using the catalog of TCR beta chain sequences. TCRdb holds this immuneACCESS table with in-frame rearrangements only. Some clones are missing; in checked studies, unresolved V genes explain under half, and the rest has no known cause. The V and J calls and clone size were taken over from that table, and D and trimming were inferred from the DNA. In this sample the table shows 55,000 to 65,000 clones, 95% of which occur a single time. Of the sample, 5.8% falls within the top ten clones.

Separate from the approximately 700-subject first cohort, the validation cohort of 95 to 150 subjects was the group to which the donors belonged. This clone was counted a single time. Its antigen specificity is not known. Base qualities were left out, and no much larger clone turns up one base away. Sequencing input: PBMCs. This TCR was sampled from a woman between 18 and 29 years old in good health and CMV-seropositive. In this chain, TRBV10-3 is recombined with TRBJ1-6, and TRBD1 may be the D gene, going by 6 matching bases. The nucleotide sequence is given as TGTGCCATCAGTGTCCAGGGGAGCGATTCACCCCTCCACTTT. Translation gives CAISVQGSDSPLHF.